This passage covers 15 T cell receptor beta chains from one sample sequenced in a study of stem cell transplantation in POMP-related autoinflammatory disease. TCRdb's table, derived via immunoSEQ multiplex PCR, lists solely in-frame clones and lacks some. The repertoire holds 20,000 to 30,000 clones, with 82% as singletons. Sequenced material: CD4+ T cells from PBMCs, taken before stem cell transplantation. These receptors originate from a human donor with POMP-related autoinflammation and immune dysregulation (PRAID).

This rearrangement joins TRBV7-9 to TRBJ2-3; the match to TRBD2 covers 7 bases. Germline V gives CDR1 SEHNR, CDR2 FQNEAQ (reference sequence). Trimming cost V 3 bases and J 2 bases; bases outside gene matches: 14. The CDR3 length is 18 residues. The CDR3 loop is CASSFSTKTSPITDTQYF. CDR3 sequence (DNA): TGTGCCAGCAGCTTCTCCACCAAGACTAGCCCCATCACAGATACGCAGTATTTT.

The chain couples TRBV28 to TRBJ2-6, with a weak D call TRBD2 (5 bases). The CDR3 totals 15 residues. Trimming took 5 bases from V and 0 from J, leaving 8 bases between them. Germline V gene lookup returns CDR1 MDHEN and CDR2 SYDVKM. CDR3 in DNA: TGTGCCAGCAGTGGGAGACGCTCTGGGGCCAACGTCCTGACTTTC. It encodes CASSGRRSGANVLTF.

By its share, this clone is large. The DNA for the CDR3 is TGTGCCTGTGGGGTTATTGGGTACACTGAAGCTTTCTTT. Protein: CACGVIGYTEAFF. J is TRBJ1-1 and V is TRBV30; D gene uncertain. Trimming shortened V by 6 bases and J by 3 bases, and 14 bases separated the two germline ends. The CDR3 is made up of 13 amino acids. Looked up from germline, CDR1 is GTSNPN and CDR2 is SVGIG (reference sequence).

The chain joins TRBV6-5 to TRBJ1-1, with TRBD1 identical over 9 bases. The CDR3 covers 13 residues. The germline V gene has CDR1 MNHEY and CDR2 SVGAGI. V dropped 6 bases and J dropped 3; count of bases not matched to a gene: 2. CDR3 amino acids: CASSRTGDTEAFF. The CDR3 bases are TGTGCCAGCAGCAGGACAGGGGACACTGAAGCTTTCTTT.

This clone was found a few times. The chain links TRBV5-8 to TRBJ2-7, with D hard to call. Trimming pared 2 bases from V and 3 bases from J, leaving 3 bases between. The CDR3 covers 11 residues. The germline gives CDR1 SGHTS, CDR2 YDEGEE. The CDR3 nucleotides read TGTGCCAGCAGCTTCCACTACGAGCAGTACTTC. This sequence encodes CASSFHYEQYF. Together with reference TRBV5-8 and TRBJ2-7, the CDR3 gives the full variable domain: EAGVTQSPTHLIKTRGQQATLRCSPISGHTSVYWYQQALGLGLQFLLWYDEGEERNRGNFPPRFSGRQFPNYSSELNVNALELEDSALYLCASSFHYEQYFGPGTRLTVT.

The chain joins TRBV9 to TRBJ2-7; 13 bases are shared with TRBD2. Germline-derived CDR1 and CDR2 are SGDLS and YYNGEE. Trimming at V came to 4 bases and at J to 5 bases, leaving 9 bases not matched to a gene. This CDR3 comprises 16 residues. CDR3 coding DNA: TGTGCCAGCAGCCGCCGACTAGCGGGAGGAGGGAACGAGCAGTACTTC. This codes for CASSRRLAGGGNEQYF.

The rearrangement joins TRBV4-1 to TRBJ1-3, with D maybe TRBD1 (6 bases). V lost 1 base and J lost 0, with 28 bases in between. From germline, CDR1 is MGHRA and CDR2 YSYEKL. The CDR3 contains 22 residues. As DNA, the CDR3 is TGCGCCAGCAGCCAAGTTATGAGTGGGAGCAGGGGTTCAGGGGACTCTGGAAACACCATATATTTT. Its translation is CASSQVMSGSRGSGDSGNTIYF.

CDR3 in DNA: TGTGCCAGCAGTGAAGGAACTAGCGGGAGCTCCTACGAGCAGTACTTC. It encodes CASSEGTSGSSYEQYF. V usage is TRBV6-1 and J usage is TRBJ2-7, with 11 nucleotides matching TRBD2. V dropped 1 base and J dropped 0; count of bases not matched to a gene: 2. The CDR3 covers 16 residues. CDR1 and CDR2 (germline): MNHNS, SASEGT.

The genes are TRBV4-1 and TRBJ1-5; D gene unclear. CDR3 size: 15 residues. The ends were cut back, 0 bases at V and 9 bases at J, with 15 bases in the middle. CDR1 and CDR2 (germline): MGHRA, YSYEKL. CDR3 sequence reads: CASSQDWRAQWPQHF. For the CDR3, the DNA is TGCGCCAGCAGCCAAGACTGGCGGGCTCAATGGCCCCAGCATTTT.

The rearrangement uses TRBV5-4 and TRBJ2-2; D gene unclear. Trimming cost V 1 base and J 3 bases, with 4 bases left between them. CDR3 length: 13 amino acids. CDR1 SGHNT and CDR2 YYREEE come from the germline V gene (reference sequence). The DNA for the CDR3 is TGTGCCAGCAGCTTGAAGCACACCGGGGAGCTGTTTTTT. Protein sequence: CASSLKHTGELFF.

The chain uses TRBV19 and TRBJ2-1; 14 nucleotides line up with TRBD2. Losses at the gene ends were 7 bases for V and 6 bases for J; bases not matched to a gene: 17. The CDR3 runs to 19 residues. Germline V gene sequence: CDR1 LNHDA, CDR2 SQIVND (reference sequence). As DNA, the CDR3 is TGTGCCAGTACCGATCGGGGCTTCCCGACTAGCGGGAGGGGCAATGAGCAGTTCTTC. Translated, it gives CASTDRGFPTSGRGNEQFF.

The chain recombines TRBV4-2 with TRBJ2-1; 10 bases fit TRBD2. Germline trimming cut 2 bases from V and 7 bases from J; bases unmatched to any gene: 17. The CDR3 is made up of 19 amino acids. Germline V gene sequence: CDR1 LGHNA, CDR2 YNFKEQ. The CDR3 nucleotides read TGTGCCAGCAGCCAAACGGGGCCGGTTAGCGGGAGGAGTGCTAATGAGCAGTTCTTC. It translates to CASSQTGPVSGRSANEQFF.

Concerning this clone itself: Other DNA sequences of this sample code for an identical CDR3. The chain carries TRBV5-1 and TRBJ1-2; D gene unclear. The CDR3 extends over 13 amino acids. Trimming shortened V by 4 bases and J by 3 bases, and 10 bases separated the two germline ends. Germline CDR1 and CDR2: SGHRS and YFSETQ. CDR3 bases: TGCGCCAGCAGCCCCGAAGGGTACTATGGCTACACCTTC. Protein sequence: CASSPEGYYGYTF.

The chain uses TRBV5-8 and TRBJ1-2; perhaps TRBD1 as D (5 bases). The CDR3 covers 13 residues. Per germline, CDR1 SGHTS and CDR2 YDEGEE. Deletions cut 7 bases from V and 7 bases from J, with 17 bases between. The CDR3 spells CASGTGGSVGYTF. CDR3 in DNA: TGTGCCAGCGGGACCGGCGGCTCGGTTGGCTACACCTTC.

The J gene is TRBJ2-1, the V gene TRBV5-1; no firm D call. V was clipped by 0 bases and J by 2 bases, with 9 bases between them. The germline V gene has CDR1 SGHRS and CDR2 YFSETQ. The CDR3 runs to 15 residues. The CDR3 region is CASSLELVTYNEQFF. The CDR3 DNA is TGCGCCAGCAGCTTGGAGTTAGTTACCTACAATGAGCAGTTCTTC.